This is a list of T cell receptor beta chains from one sample in a study of CD8 T cells in Susac syndrome. TCRdb re-derived calls from the immunoSEQ multiplex PCR reads in MiXCR, one entry per CDR3 protein. The sample holds more than 110,000 distinct CDR3 sequences; over 90% are singletons and the top ten take about 0.14%. Sequenced: CD4+ T cells from PBMCs. These receptors all come from a human donor with Susac syndrome. Both conserved end residues are part of each CDR3. The D gene is left open where the match is weak. Only some rows state a clone size, as once, few, many or a class for expanded clones.

-	TRBV6-5	-	TRBJ2-5	CASSYSARRAQETQYF	TGTGCCAGCAGTTACTCGGCGCGCCGGGCCCAAGAGACCCAGTACTTC
TRBD1	TRBV7-2	-	TRBJ1-1	CASSGTGGAVNTEAFF	TGTGCCAGCAGCGGGACAGGGGGCGCCGTCAACACTGAAGCTTTCTTT
TRBD1	TRBV20-1	once	TRBJ2-7	CSARPTTGDVSYEQYF	TGCAGTGCTAGACCGACAACAGGGGATGTCTCCTACGAGCAGTACTTC
TRBD1	TRBV7-9	-	TRBJ1-2	CASSPARGRDYGYTF	TGTGCCAGCAGCCCGGCCAGGGGGCGCGACTATGGCTACACCTTC
-	TRBV7-2	once	TRBJ2-6	CASSLVGAVGANVLTF	TGTGCCAGCAGCTTAGTGGGGGCGGTAGGGGCCAACGTCCTGACTTTC
-	TRBV27	-	TRBJ2-1	CASTRGAPGFNNEQFF	TGTGCCAGCACCCGAGGCGCCCCAGGCTTTAACAATGAGCAGTTCTTC
-	TRBV10-2	-	TRBJ1-5	CASSERDQPQHF	TGCGCCAGCAGTGAGCGAGATCAGCCCCAGCATTTT
-	TRBV30	-	TRBJ1-2	CAWRPPGGGYTF	TGTGCCTGGAGACCTCCTGGAGGCGGCTACACCTTC
TRBD2	TRBV12-3/TRBV12-4	-	TRBJ2-3	CASSPAGGVDTQYF	TGTGCCAGCAGTCCAGCGGGAGGAGTAGATACGCAGTATTTT
-	TRBV30	few	TRBJ2-2	CAWSRGNTGELFF	TGTGCCTGGAGTCGTGGGAACACCGGGGAGCTGTTTTTT
TRBD2	TRBV7-3	-	TRBJ2-3	CASSQGTSGSLVTDTQYF	TGTGCCAGCAGTCAAGGGACTAGCGGATCCCTGGTCACAGATACGCAGTATTTT
-	TRBV20-1	-	TRBJ1-1	CSAGILGNTEAFF	TGCAGTGCCGGGATCCTGGGGAACACTGAAGCCTTCTTT
TRBD1	TRBV20-1	-	TRBJ2-1	CSAPSDRGSSSYNEQFF	TGCAGTGCTCCGTCGGACAGGGGGAGTAGCTCCTACAATGAGCAGTTCTTC
TRBD2	TRBV2	-	TRBJ2-5	CATRTSGGPVTQYF	TGTGCCACCAGGACTAGCGGGGGCCCCGTAACCCAGTACTTC
-	TRBV2	-	TRBJ2-4	CASSPQTKNIQYF	TGTGCCAGCAGTCCGCAGACCAAAAACATTCAGTACTTC
-	TRBV18	-	TRBJ1-2	CASSPGATEGYTF	TGTGCCAGCTCCCCGGGGGCGACAGAGGGCTACACCTTC
-	TRBV14	-	TRBJ1-1	CASSQDPWTQAFF	TGTGCCAGCAGCCAAGATCCTTGGACTCAAGCTTTCTTT
-	TRBV6-6	-	TRBJ1-1	CASSPPPGVDTEAFF	TGTGCCAGCAGTCCACCACCAGGGGTTGATACTGAAGCTTTCTTT
-	TRBV15	-	TRBJ2-3	CATSRDLGDTQYF	TGTGCCACCAGCAGAGATTTGGGAGATACGCAGTATTTT
TRBD1	TRBV7-8	-	TRBJ1-2	CASSLGRRQGISGYTF	TGTGCCAGCAGCTTAGGACGGAGACAGGGGATTAGTGGCTACACCTTC
-	TRBV19	-	TRBJ1-2	CASSMRSIPTF	TGTGCCAGTAGTATGAGGAGCATACCCACCTTC
-	TRBV23-1	-	TRBJ1-1	CASSLTSPSDPSGNTEAFF	TGCGCCAGCAGTCTAACCTCCCCAAGTGACCCAAGTGGGAACACTGAAGCTTTCTTT
-	TRBV4-3	-	TRBJ2-1	CASSQADGPKIEQFF	TGCGCCAGCAGCCAAGCGGACGGCCCGAAAATCGAGCAGTTCTTC
-	TRBV20-1	-	TRBJ2-3	CSAPDPRRLDTQYF	TGCAGTGCTCCGGACCCACGACGGCTAGATACGCAGTATTTT
TRBD1	TRBV18	-	TRBJ2-7	CASSPVGDRVYEQYF	TGTGCCAGCTCCCCCGTGGGGGACAGGGTCTACGAGCAGTACTTC
-	TRBV3-1	-	TRBJ1-1	CASSQSNLEAFF	TGTGCCAGCAGCCAATCGAACCTTGAAGCTTTCTTT
TRBD2	TRBV20-1	-	TRBJ2-1	CSARSGTRVNEQFF	TGCAGTGCCCGGAGCGGGACTAGGGTCAATGAGCAGTTCTTC